This passage covers 17 T cell receptor beta chains from one sample sequenced in a study of OX40 agonist ivuxolimab in advanced cancers. Assay: immunoSEQ multiplex PCR; the TCRdb copy retains only in-frame clones and omits some. Of 60,000 or so clones in the sample, nearly 90% are singletons; the top ten hold about 4.8%. This material consisted of CD4+ or CD8+ T cells sorted from blood, taken in a trial of the OX40 agonist ivuxolimab. These receptors originate from an adult with an advanced solid tumor such as melanoma, head and neck, liver or kidney cancer.

This clone showed up just once. V and J are TRBV7-8 and TRBJ2-3; 8 bases fit TRBD2. Losses at the gene ends were 4 bases for V and 8 bases for J; bases not matched to a gene: 8. The CDR3 covers 14 residues. Germline V gene data show CDR1 as SGHVS and CDR2 as FQNEAQ. CDR3 amino acids: CASSYSGDLGTQYF. CDR3 bases: TGTGCCAGCAGCTATAGCGGGGATTTAGGTACGCAGTATTTT.

V and J are TRBV10-1 and TRBJ2-3, with D possibly TRBD2 on 7 matching bases. The CDR3 is made up of 15 amino acids. CDR1 WNHNN and CDR2 SYGVQD come from the germline V gene (reference sequence). V was cut by 0 bases and J by 8 bases, with 15 bases left in between. CDR3 residues: CASSESNRGAGTQYF. DNA of the CDR3: TGCGCCAGCAGTGAGTCGAACCGGGGGGCAGGTACGCAGTATTTT.

This chain links TRBV27 with TRBJ2-1; 8 bases match TRBD1. Germline V gene data show CDR1 as MNHEY and CDR2 as SMNVEV (reference sequence). V was pared by 5 bases and J by 6 bases, with 6 bases of the junction left unmatched. The CDR3 sequence is 14 residues long. The CDR3, as DNA: TGTGCCAGCAGTCCACAGGGGGTGAGCAATGAGCAGTTCTTC. It is translated as CASSPQGVSNEQFF.

The V gene is TRBV4-2, the J gene TRBJ1-3; D uncertain. Per germline, CDR1 LGHNA and CDR2 YNFKEQ. The V and J ends lost 5 bases and 0 bases respectively, with 8 bases between them. The CDR3 has 14 amino acids. The CDR3 loop reads CASSDIRSGNTIYF. CDR3 nucleotides: TGTGCCAGCAGCGATATACGCTCTGGAAACACCATATATTTT.

The J gene is TRBJ2-5, the V gene TRBV30, with a tentative D call TRBD2 (6 bases). The CDR3 covers 14 residues. Germline V gene sequence: CDR1 GTSNPN, CDR2 SVGIG (reference sequence). Trimming cost V 5 bases and J 1 base, with 14 bases left between them. CDR3 sequence: CAWGGGLIQETQYF. DNA for the CDR3: TGTGCCTGGGGGGGAGGACTGATCCAAGAGACCCAGTACTTC.

The rearrangement uses TRBV5-4 and TRBJ2-3; 16 positions agree with TRBD2. The CDR3 is 18 residues long. Germline V gene data show CDR1 as SGHNT and CDR2 as YYREEE (reference sequence). V gave up 5 bases and J gave up 0 bases; unmatched junction bases: 6. The CDR3 DNA reads TGTGCCAGCAGGGGACTAGCGGGGGGGCCCCCTAGCACAGATACGCAGTATTTT. Translation gives CASRGLAGGPPSTDTQYF.

The chain recombines TRBV10-3 with TRBJ1-1, with 7 bases fitting TRBD1. This CDR3 region has 14 residues. Germline V lookup: CDR1 ENHRY, CDR2 SYGVKD. Losses at the gene ends were 6 bases for V and 4 bases for J; bases not matched to a gene: 8. The CDR3 DNA sequence: TGTGCCATCAGACCAGACAGGGCTGGCACTGAAGCTTTCTTT. Its translation: CAIRPDRAGTEAFF.

J is TRBJ2-2 and V is TRBV5-1; 7 nucleotides match TRBD1. This CDR3 is 15 amino acids long. The trim removed 5 bases at V and 2 bases at J, leaving 6 bases unmatched. The germline gives CDR1 SGHRS, CDR2 YFSETQ. The CDR3 DNA follows: TGCGCCAGCAGACACGGGACAGATAACACCGGGGAGCTGTTTTTT. Its translation: CASRHGTDNTGELFF. Full variable domain (remainder filled in from reference TRBV5-1 and TRBJ2-2): KAGVTQTPRYLIKTRGQQVTLSCSPISGHRSVSWYQQTPGQGLQFLFEYFSETQRNKGNFPGRFSGRQFSNSRSEMNVSTLELGDSALYLCASRHGTDNTGELFFGEGSRLTVL.

The V and J genes are TRBV14 and TRBJ1-1, with TRBD1 matching over 8 bases. The CDR3 sequence is 14 residues long. Trimming took 4 bases from V and 5 from J; bases not matched to a gene: 6. Germline CDR1 SGHDN, CDR2 FVKESK. CDR3 region: CASSRSGGWTEAFF. The CDR3 nucleotides are TGTGCCAGCAGCCGATCAGGGGGCTGGACTGAAGCTTTCTTT. The full variable domain, its missing parts supplied by reference TRBV14 and TRBJ1-1, is EAGVTQFPSHSVIEKGQTVTLRCDPISGHDNLYWYRRVMGKEIKFLLHFVKESKQDESGMPNNRFLAERTGGTYSTLKVQPAELEDSGVYFCASSRSGGWTEAFFGQGTRLTVV.

The chain links TRBV7-2 to TRBJ2-1; D is ambiguous. Trimming shortened V by 1 base and J by 3 bases, and 10 bases separated the two germline ends. Germline V gene sequence: CDR1 SGHTA, CDR2 FQGNSA. CDR3 length: 15 residues. The CDR3 reads CASSLVDSNYNEQFF. The CDR3 coding sequence is TGTGCCAGCAGCTTAGTAGACTCGAACTACAATGAGCAGTTCTTC. The variable domain in full, completed from reference TRBV7-2 and TRBJ2-1, reads GAGVSQSPSNKVTEKGKDVELRCDPISGHTALYWYRQSLGQGLEFLIYFQGNSAPDKSGLPSDRFSAERTGGSVSTLTIQRTQQEDSAVYLCASSLVDSNYNEQFFGPGTRLTVL.

The chain's CDR3 is CASSNLGQIPHATNEKLFF. The CDR3 DNA is TGTGCCAGCAGTAACCTGGGACAGATTCCGCATGCAACTAATGAAAAACTGTTTTTT. This chain joins TRBV27 and TRBJ1-4, with 7 bases aligning to TRBD1. V lost 5 bases to trimming and J lost 0 bases; unmatched junction nucleotides: 15. CDR1 MNHEY and CDR2 SMNVEV come from the germline V gene (reference sequence). The CDR3 runs 19 residues.

V is TRBV11-2 and J is TRBJ2-7; the D gene is possibly TRBD2 (5 bases). CDR3 length: 15 amino acids. Per germline, CDR1 SGHAT and CDR2 FQNNGV. Trimming shortened V by 1 base and J by 3 bases, and 13 bases separated the two germline ends. Here the CDR3 reads CASSLAYSGLYEQYF. The CDR3 bases are TGTGCCAGCAGCTTAGCGTACAGCGGTCTCTACGAGCAGTACTTC. The full variable domain, in which reference TRBV11-2 and TRBJ2-7 provide the parts outside the CDR3, is EAGVAQSPRYKIIEKRQSVAFWCNPISGHATLYWYQQILGQGPKLLIQFQNNGVVDDSQLPKDRFSAERLKGVDSTLKIQPAKLEDSAVYLCASSLAYSGLYEQYFGPGTRLTVT.

The chain combines TRBV27 with TRBJ1-6; TRBD1 is a possible D gene (5 bases). Germline CDR1 and CDR2: MNHEY and SMNVEV (reference sequence). There are 15 residues in the CDR3. V lost 3 bases and J 10 bases, leaving 16 bases between the germline ends. CDR3 in amino acids: CASSFTQGTQSPLHF. The CDR3 DNA is TGTGCCAGCAGTTTCACTCAGGGAACCCAGTCACCCCTCCACTTT.

The chain carries TRBV7-6 and TRBJ2-3; the D is unclear. This CDR3 spans 12 amino acids. Germline-derived CDR1 and CDR2 are SGHVS and FNYEAQ. Trimming pared 4 bases from V and 2 bases from J, leaving 4 bases between. CDR3 coding DNA: TGTGCCAGCAGCTCCAACACAGATACGCAGTATTTT. Protein: CASSSNTDTQYF.

The V call is TRBV9, the J call TRBJ1-2; the D gene is possibly TRBD1 (6 bases). Trimming took 1 base from V and 8 from J, leaving 12 bases between them. This CDR3 is 13 amino acids long. CDR1 and CDR2 from the germline V gene are SGDLS and YYNGEE. The CDR3 DNA reads TGTGCCAGCAGCGTAACTCAGGGGAACGGCTACACCTTC. This sequence encodes CASSVTQGNGYTF. The full variable domain, its missing parts supplied by reference TRBV9 and TRBJ1-2, is DSGVTQTPKHLITATGQRVTLRCSPRSGDLSVYWYQQSLDQGLQFLIQYYNGEERAKGNILERFSAQQFPDLHSELNLSSLELGDSALYFCASSVTQGNGYTFGSGTRLTVV.

The V call is TRBV7-2, the J call TRBJ1-2, with D perhaps TRBD1 (5 bases). With 2 bases removed from V and 4 bases from J, the gap between germline ends came to 17 bases. CDR1 and CDR2 from the germline V gene are SGHTA and FQGNSA. The CDR3 sequence is 16 residues long. DNA of the CDR3: TGTGCCAGCAGCTTAACACTGACAGCGGGCGGCTATGGCTACACCTTC. This codes for CASSLTLTAGGYGYTF.

The V call is TRBV19, the J call TRBJ2-5; 11 positions match TRBD2. The CDR3 totals 14 residues. V shed 7 bases and J 5 bases; nucleotides not matched to a gene: 6. CDR1 is LNHDA and CDR2 is SQIVND in the germline V gene (reference sequence). CDR3 in DNA: TGTGCCAGTAACCCGACTAGCGGGGCGGAGACCCAGTACTTC. As protein: CASNPTSGAETQYF.